This T cell receptor delta chain was identified in a study of Vδ1+ human thymocytes. Regarding the study as a whole: Thymic TRG and TRD repertoires appeared highly polyclonal, with Gaussian CDR3 length distributions. Unlike peripheral blood Vdelta1+ controls, thymic delta-chain sequences included approximately 20% Vdelta2 and few Vdelta3.

The template was reverse-transcribed extracted RNA. CDR3 amplicons came from multiplex PCR with pooled V-gene forward and constant-region reverse primers. TCRdb redid the clone calls on the multiplex PCR reads with CATT. The profile shows tens of thousands of delta-chain clones, around 15% of them singletons. CDR3 length: 19 residues. Germline V gene sequence: CDR1 TSWWSYY, CDR2 QGS. Trimming removed 1 base from V and 1 base from J; junction bases left unmatched: 11. On this clone: The antigen is not known.

Sequencing input: Vdelta1+ gamma-delta thymocytes from the thymus. Subset meaning: FACS-sorted CD3+ TCRalphabeta- TCRVdelta1+ TCRVdelta2- thymocytes. This receptor was taken from a boy under three years old who had congenital heart surgery. The V gene is TRDV1, the J gene TRDJ1; TRDD3 aligns across 11 bases. CDR3 nucleotides: TGTGCTCTTGGGGAACGAGCCTACTGGGGGATATATGCCACCGATAAACTCATCTTT. This gives the protein CALGERAYWGIYATDKLIF.